This T cell receptor beta chain was captured by sequencing in a study of blood T cell repertoires in COVID-19. The repertoire was sequenced with immunoSEQ multiplex PCR; TCRdb's copy has only in-frame clones and lacks some. The sample shows 85,000 to 90,000 clones, 80% to 90% of them seen only once. The J segment lost 5 bases and the V segment lost 3 bases, leaving 6 bases of the junction unmatched. Germline CDR1 reads KGHSH; CDR2 reads LQKENI. The CDR3 sequence is 15 residues long. Sequencing was carried out using peripheral blood. This receptor was obtained from a man at least 80 years old with active or convalescent COVID-19. This chain joins TRBV18 and TRBJ1-5; 8 bases match TRBD1. This CDR3 is CASSPETGVDQPQHF. Here the CDR3 DNA reads TGTGCCAGCTCACCTGAGACAGGGGTCGATCAGCCCCAGCATTTT. Full variable domain (remainder filled in from reference TRBV18 and TRBJ1-5): NAGVMQNPRHLVRRRGQEARLRCSPMKGHSHVYWYRQLPEEGLKFMVYLQKENIIDESGMPKERFSAEFPKEGPSILRIQQVVRGDSAAYFCASSPETGVDQPQHFGDGTRLSIL.